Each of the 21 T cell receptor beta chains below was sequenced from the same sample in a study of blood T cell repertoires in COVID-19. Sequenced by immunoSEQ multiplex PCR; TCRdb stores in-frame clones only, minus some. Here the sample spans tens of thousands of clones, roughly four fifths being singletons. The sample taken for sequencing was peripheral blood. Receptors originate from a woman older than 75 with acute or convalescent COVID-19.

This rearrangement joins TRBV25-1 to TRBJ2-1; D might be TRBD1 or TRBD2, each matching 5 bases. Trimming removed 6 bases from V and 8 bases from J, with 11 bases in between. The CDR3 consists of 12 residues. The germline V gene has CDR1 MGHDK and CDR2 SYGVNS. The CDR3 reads CASRELGDEQFF. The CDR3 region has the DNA TGTGCCAGCAGAGAACTAGGGGATGAGCAGTTCTTC. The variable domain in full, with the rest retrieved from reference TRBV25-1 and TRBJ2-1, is EADIYQTPRYLVIGTGKKITLECSQTMGHDKMYWYQQDPGMELHLIHYSYGVNSTEKGDLSSESTVSRIRTEHFPLTLESARPSHTSQYLCASRELGDEQFFGPGTRLTVL.

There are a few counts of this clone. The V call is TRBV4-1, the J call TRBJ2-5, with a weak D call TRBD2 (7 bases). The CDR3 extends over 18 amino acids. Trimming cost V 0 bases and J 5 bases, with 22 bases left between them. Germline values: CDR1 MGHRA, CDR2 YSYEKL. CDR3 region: CASSQEGTSEGGRETQYF. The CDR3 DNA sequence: TGCGCCAGCAGCCAAGAAGGGACTTCCGAGGGGGGGCGGGAGACCCAGTACTTC.

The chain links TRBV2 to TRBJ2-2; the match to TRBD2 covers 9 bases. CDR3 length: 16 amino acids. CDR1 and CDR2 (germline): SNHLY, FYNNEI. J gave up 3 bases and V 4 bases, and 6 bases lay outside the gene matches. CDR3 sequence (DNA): TGTGCCAGCAGTGTTGCGGGGGGGCCGGACACCGGGGAGCTGTTTTTT. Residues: CASSVAGGPDTGELFF.

In nucleotides, the CDR3 is TGCAGCGTTGAAGCTACGGACAGCACTGAAGCTTTCTTT. It codes for CSVEATDSTEAFF. The genes are TRBV29-1 and TRBJ1-1; tentatively, D is TRBD1 (6 bases). Germline lookup yields CDR1 SQVTM and CDR2 ANQGSEA. The CDR3 consists of 13 residues. Trimming pared 1 base from V and 4 bases from J, leaving 10 bases between.

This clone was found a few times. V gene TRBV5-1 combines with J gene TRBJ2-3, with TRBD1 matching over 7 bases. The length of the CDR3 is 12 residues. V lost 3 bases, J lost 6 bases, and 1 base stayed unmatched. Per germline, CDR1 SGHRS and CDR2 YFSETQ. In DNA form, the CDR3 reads TGCGCCAGCAGCTCACAGGGGGATACGCAGTATTTT. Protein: CASSSQGDTQYF.

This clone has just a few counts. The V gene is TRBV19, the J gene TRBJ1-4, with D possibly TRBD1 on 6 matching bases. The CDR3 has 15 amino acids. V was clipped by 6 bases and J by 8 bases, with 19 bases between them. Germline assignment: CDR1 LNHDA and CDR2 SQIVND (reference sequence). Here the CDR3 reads CASREDPGRGEKLFF. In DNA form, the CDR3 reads TGTGCCAGTAGAGAAGACCCGGGGAGGGGGGAAAAACTGTTTTTT.

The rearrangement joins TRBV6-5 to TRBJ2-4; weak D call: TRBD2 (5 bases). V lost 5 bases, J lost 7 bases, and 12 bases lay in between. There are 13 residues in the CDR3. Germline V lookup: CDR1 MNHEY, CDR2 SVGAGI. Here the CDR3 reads CASSRPGLNIQYF. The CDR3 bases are TGTGCCAGCAGTCGCCCGGGGTTGAACATTCAGTACTTC.

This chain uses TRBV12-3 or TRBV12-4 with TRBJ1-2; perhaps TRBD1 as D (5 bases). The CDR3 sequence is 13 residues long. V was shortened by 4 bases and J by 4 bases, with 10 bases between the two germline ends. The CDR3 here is CASSWRGGYGYTF. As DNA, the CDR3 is TGTGCCAGCAGTTGGAGGGGCGGCTATGGCTACACCTTC.

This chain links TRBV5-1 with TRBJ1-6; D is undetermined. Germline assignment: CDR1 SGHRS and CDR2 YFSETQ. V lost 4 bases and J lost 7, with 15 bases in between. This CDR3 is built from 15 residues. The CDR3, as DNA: TGCGCCAGCAGCCCGCTTGTAGATCCCAATTCACCCCTCCACTTT. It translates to CASSPLVDPNSPLHF.

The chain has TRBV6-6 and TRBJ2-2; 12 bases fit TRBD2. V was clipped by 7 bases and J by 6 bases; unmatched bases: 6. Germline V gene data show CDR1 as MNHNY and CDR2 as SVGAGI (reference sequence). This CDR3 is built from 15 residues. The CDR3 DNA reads TGTGCCAGCACCCTGGCTAGCGGGGGGGCCGGGGAGCTGTTTTTT. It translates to CASTLASGGAGELFF.

The CDR3 sequence: CASSPTSGGYNEQFF. The DNA for the CDR3 is TGTGCCAGCAGCCCGACTAGCGGGGGGTACAATGAGCAGTTCTTC. The chain employs TRBV6-5 and TRBJ2-1; 13 nucleotides agree with TRBD2. The germline V gene encodes CDR1 MNHEY and CDR2 SVGAGI. The V and J ends lost 6 bases and 4 bases, in that order; junction bases with no gene match: 3. This CDR3 is built from 15 residues.

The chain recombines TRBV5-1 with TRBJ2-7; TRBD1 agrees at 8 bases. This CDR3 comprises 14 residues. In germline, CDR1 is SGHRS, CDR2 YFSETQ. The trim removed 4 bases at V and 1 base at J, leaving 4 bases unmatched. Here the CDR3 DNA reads TGCGCCAGCAGCCCGGACAGGGCGTCCTACGAGCAGTACTTC. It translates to CASSPDRASYEQYF.

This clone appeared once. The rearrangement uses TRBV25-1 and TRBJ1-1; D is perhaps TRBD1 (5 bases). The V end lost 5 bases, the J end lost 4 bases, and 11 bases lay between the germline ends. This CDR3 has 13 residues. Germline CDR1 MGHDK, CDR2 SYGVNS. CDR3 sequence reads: CASSRGMGTEAFF. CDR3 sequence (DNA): TGTGCCAGCAGTCGGGGGATGGGCACTGAAGCTTTCTTT.

The chain's CDR3 is CASGGRDSYTEAFF. Here the CDR3 DNA reads TGTGCCAGTGGCGGGAGGGACAGCTACACTGAAGCTTTCTTT. The V call is TRBV19, the J call TRBJ1-1; 7 bases match TRBD1. The CDR3 loop spans 14 amino acids. CDR1 is LNHDA, CDR2 SQIVND, per germline (reference sequence). V trimming: 8 bases; J trimming: 3 bases; junction bases outside the gene matches: 9.

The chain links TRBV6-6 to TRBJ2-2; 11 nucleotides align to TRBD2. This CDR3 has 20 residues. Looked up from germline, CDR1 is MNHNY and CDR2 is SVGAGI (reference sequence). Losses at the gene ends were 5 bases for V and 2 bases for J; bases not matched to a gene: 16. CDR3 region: CASSPRLAGGPSPNTGELFF. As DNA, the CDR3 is TGTGCCAGCAGTCCCCGGTTAGCGGGGGGGCCTAGTCCCAACACCGGGGAGCTGTTTTTT.

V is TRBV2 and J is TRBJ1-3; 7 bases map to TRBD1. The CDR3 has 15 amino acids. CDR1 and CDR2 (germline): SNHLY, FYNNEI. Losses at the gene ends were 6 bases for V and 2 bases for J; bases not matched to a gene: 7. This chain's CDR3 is CASRLTGIAGNTIYF. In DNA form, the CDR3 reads TGTGCCAGCAGGTTGACAGGGATCGCTGGAAACACCATATATTTT.

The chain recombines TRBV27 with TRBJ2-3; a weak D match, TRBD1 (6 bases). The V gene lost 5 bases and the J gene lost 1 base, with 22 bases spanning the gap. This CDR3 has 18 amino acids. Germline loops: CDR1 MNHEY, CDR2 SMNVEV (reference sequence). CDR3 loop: CASSHFREQGWGTDTQYF. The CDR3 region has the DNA TGTGCCAGCAGTCATTTCCGTGAACAGGGTTGGGGCACAGATACGCAGTATTTT.

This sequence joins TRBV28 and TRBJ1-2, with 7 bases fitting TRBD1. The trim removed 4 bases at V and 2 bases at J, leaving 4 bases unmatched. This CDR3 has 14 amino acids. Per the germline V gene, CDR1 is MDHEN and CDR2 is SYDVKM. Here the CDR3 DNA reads TGTGCCAGCAGTTCCGGGACAGACAACTATGGCTACACCTTC. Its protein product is CASSSGTDNYGYTF.

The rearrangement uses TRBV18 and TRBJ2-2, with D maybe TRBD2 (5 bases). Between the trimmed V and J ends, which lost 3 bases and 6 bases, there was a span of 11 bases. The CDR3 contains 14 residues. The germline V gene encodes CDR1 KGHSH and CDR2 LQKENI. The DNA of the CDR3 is TGTGCCAGCTCACCGGTGGAGAGGGCCGGGGAGCTGTTTTTT. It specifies CASSPVERAGELFF.

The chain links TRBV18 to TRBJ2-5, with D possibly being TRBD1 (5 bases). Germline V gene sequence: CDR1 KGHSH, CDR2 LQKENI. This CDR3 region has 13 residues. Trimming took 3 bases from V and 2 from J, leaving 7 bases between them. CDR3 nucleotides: TGTGCCAGCTCACCCCGACAGCAAGAGACCCAGTACTTC. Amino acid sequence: CASSPRQQETQYF.

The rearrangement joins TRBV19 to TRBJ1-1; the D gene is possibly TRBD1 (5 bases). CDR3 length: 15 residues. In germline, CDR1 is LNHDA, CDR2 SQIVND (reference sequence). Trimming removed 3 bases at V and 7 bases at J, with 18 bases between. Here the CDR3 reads CASSISRGRRGEAFF. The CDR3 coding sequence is TGTGCCAGTAGTATCTCGCGGGGCCGGCGGGGTGAAGCTTTCTTT. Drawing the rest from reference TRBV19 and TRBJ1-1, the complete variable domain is DGGITQSPKYLFRKEGQNVTLSCEQNLNHDAMYWYRQDPGQGLRLIYYSQIVNDFQKGDIAEGYSVSREKKESFPLTVTSAQKNPTAFYLCASSISRGRRGEAFFGQGTRLTVV.